The clone carrying this T cell receptor beta chain is a singleton in its sample. Produced via immunoSEQ multiplex PCR; TCRdb's table is partial and in-frame only. The table has about 59,000 clones, around 87% seen once. The CDR3 totals 14 residues. In germline, CDR1 is MDHEN, CDR2 SYDVKM. Trimming removed 5 bases from V and 2 bases from J, with 13 bases in between. This entry is derived from a study of OX40 agonist ivuxolimab in advanced cancers. The receptor comes from an adult with an advanced solid tumor such as melanoma, head and neck, liver or kidney cancer. The chain uses TRBV28 and TRBJ2-7; D is unclear. Sequencing was performed on CD4+ or CD8+ T cells sorted from blood, taken in a trial of the OX40 agonist ivuxolimab. The CDR3: CASSRRKGPYEQYF. The DNA for the CDR3 is TGTGCCAGCAGTCGGCGAAAAGGGCCCTACGAGCAGTACTTC.